The 11 T cell receptor beta chains below come from one sample, sequenced in a study of shared clonotypes between healthy human individuals. Clones were read by immunoSEQ multiplex PCR, and TCRdb kept only the in-frame ones, dropping some. The data contain some 980,000 clones, about 80% of them singletons. The sequenced sample consisted of memory CD4+ T cells sorted from blood. As to subset: CD45RA-negative fraction. All receptors derive from a man younger than 30 in good health.

The chain uses TRBV5-6 and TRBJ2-7; tentative D call: TRBD1 (5 bases). V was cut by 0 bases and J by 2 bases, with 6 bases left in between. The CDR3 covers 13 residues. Germline V gene data show CDR1 as SGHDT and CDR2 as YYEEEE. The CDR3 region is CASSLVGPYEQYF. The DNA of the CDR3 is TGTGCCAGCAGCTTGGTGGGGCCCTACGAGCAGTACTTC.

This chain links TRBV30 with TRBJ2-5; D ambiguous. The closer fit of TRBJ2-7 to the DNA end suggests the J call may be wrong. Germline lookup yields CDR1 GTSNPN and CDR2 SVGIG (reference sequence). The CDR3 is 11 residues long. The CDR3 sequence: CAWSGDHEQYF. In DNA, the CDR3 is TGTGCCTGGAGTGGTGACCACGAGCAGTACTTC.

This sequence joins TRBV7-9 and TRBJ2-7; D gene unclear. CDR3 length equals 13 residues. Per germline, CDR1 SEHNR and CDR2 FQNEAQ (reference sequence). Trimming removed 4 bases at V and 9 bases at J, with 16 bases between. The CDR3 loop is CASSSQTGLGQYF. As DNA, the CDR3 is TGTGCCAGCAGCTCGCAAACTGGTCTAGGGCAGTACTTC.

This chain uses TRBV7-2 with TRBJ2-4, with TRBD1 matching 9 bases. The trim removed 3 bases at V and 7 bases at J, leaving 10 bases unmatched. The CDR3 has 16 residues. The germline V gene has CDR1 SGHTA and CDR2 FQGNSA. CDR3: CASSFAGQGLGNIQYF. In DNA form, the CDR3 reads TGTGCCAGCAGCTTCGCGGGACAGGGTCTAGGGAACATTCAGTACTTC.

This sequence joins TRBV10-1 and TRBJ2-1; D remains unclear. Trimming removed 7 bases at V and 9 bases at J, with 13 bases between. CDR1 and CDR2 (germline): WNHNN, SYGVQD (reference sequence). This CDR3 has 12 residues. The CDR3 protein is CASTFVAGEQFF. The CDR3 coding sequence is TGCGCCAGCACCTTCGTAGCCGGTGAGCAGTTCTTC.

The V call is TRBV9, the J call TRBJ2-5, with 7 bases matching TRBD2. V trimming: 3 bases; J trimming: 5 bases; junction bases outside the gene matches: 7. CDR3 length: 14 amino acids. In germline, CDR1 is SGDLS, CDR2 YYNGEE. In nucleotides, the CDR3 is TGTGCCAGCAGCGCCAGCGGGACTTGGGAGACCCAGTACTTC. Protein product: CASSASGTWETQYF. Combining the CDR3 with reference TRBV9 and TRBJ2-5 gives the whole variable domain DSGVTQTPKHLITATGQRVTLRCSPRSGDLSVYWYQQSLDQGLQFLIQYYNGEERAKGNILERFSAQQFPDLHSELNLSSLELGDSALYFCASSASGTWETQYFGPGTRLLVL.

The CDR3 sequence: CASSFRIAAGLETQYF. The CDR3, as DNA: TGTGCCAGCAGCTTCCGGATAGCGGCCGGTCTAGAGACCCAGTACTTC. The chain uses TRBV5-4 and TRBJ2-5; D may be TRBD2 (6 bases). Germline CDR1 SGHNT, CDR2 YYREEE (reference sequence). Deletions cut 2 bases from V and 4 bases from J, with 18 bases between. This CDR3 has 16 residues.

The CDR3 reads CASRTVQAGDHEQYF. The CDR3 coding sequence is TGTGCCAGCAGGACAGTGCAAGCCGGGGATCACGAGCAGTACTTC. This chain connects TRBV6-5 to TRBJ2-7, with D perhaps given as TRBD1 or TRBD2 (5 bases each). The V end was cut by 6 bases, the J end by 5 bases, with 20 bases between. The CDR3 is made up of 15 amino acids. Germline assignment: CDR1 MNHEY and CDR2 SVGAGI.

J is TRBJ1-1 and V is TRBV6-6; D not certain. Germline V CDR1 and CDR2: MNHNY, SVGAGI (reference sequence). The V end lost 9 bases, the J end lost 6 bases, and 14 bases lay between the germline ends. The CDR3 loop spans 12 amino acids. This CDR3 reads CARDRVSPEAFF. The DNA for the CDR3 is TGTGCCAGAGATAGGGTGTCTCCTGAAGCTTTCTTT.

CDR3 residues: CASSRRGNTGPTRLTNEKLFF. The DNA for the CDR3 is TGTGCCAGCAGTCGAAGGGGAAATACTGGACCTACGAGGCTAACTAATGAAAAACTGTTTTTT. This sequence joins TRBV28 and TRBJ1-4; possibly TRBD1 for D (5 bases). Trimming removed 5 bases from V and 1 base from J, with 29 bases in between. Per germline, CDR1 MDHEN and CDR2 SYDVKM. There are 21 residues in the CDR3.

The chain employs TRBV5-1 and TRBJ2-7; 11 bases map to TRBD1. Per germline, CDR1 SGHRS and CDR2 YFSETQ. Unmatched junction bases numbered 8, after V lost 4 bases and J lost 5 bases. The CDR3 covers 15 residues. The CDR3: CASSPSGQGVNEQYF. CDR3 coding DNA: TGCGCCAGCAGCCCCTCGGGACAGGGGGTTAACGAGCAGTACTTC.